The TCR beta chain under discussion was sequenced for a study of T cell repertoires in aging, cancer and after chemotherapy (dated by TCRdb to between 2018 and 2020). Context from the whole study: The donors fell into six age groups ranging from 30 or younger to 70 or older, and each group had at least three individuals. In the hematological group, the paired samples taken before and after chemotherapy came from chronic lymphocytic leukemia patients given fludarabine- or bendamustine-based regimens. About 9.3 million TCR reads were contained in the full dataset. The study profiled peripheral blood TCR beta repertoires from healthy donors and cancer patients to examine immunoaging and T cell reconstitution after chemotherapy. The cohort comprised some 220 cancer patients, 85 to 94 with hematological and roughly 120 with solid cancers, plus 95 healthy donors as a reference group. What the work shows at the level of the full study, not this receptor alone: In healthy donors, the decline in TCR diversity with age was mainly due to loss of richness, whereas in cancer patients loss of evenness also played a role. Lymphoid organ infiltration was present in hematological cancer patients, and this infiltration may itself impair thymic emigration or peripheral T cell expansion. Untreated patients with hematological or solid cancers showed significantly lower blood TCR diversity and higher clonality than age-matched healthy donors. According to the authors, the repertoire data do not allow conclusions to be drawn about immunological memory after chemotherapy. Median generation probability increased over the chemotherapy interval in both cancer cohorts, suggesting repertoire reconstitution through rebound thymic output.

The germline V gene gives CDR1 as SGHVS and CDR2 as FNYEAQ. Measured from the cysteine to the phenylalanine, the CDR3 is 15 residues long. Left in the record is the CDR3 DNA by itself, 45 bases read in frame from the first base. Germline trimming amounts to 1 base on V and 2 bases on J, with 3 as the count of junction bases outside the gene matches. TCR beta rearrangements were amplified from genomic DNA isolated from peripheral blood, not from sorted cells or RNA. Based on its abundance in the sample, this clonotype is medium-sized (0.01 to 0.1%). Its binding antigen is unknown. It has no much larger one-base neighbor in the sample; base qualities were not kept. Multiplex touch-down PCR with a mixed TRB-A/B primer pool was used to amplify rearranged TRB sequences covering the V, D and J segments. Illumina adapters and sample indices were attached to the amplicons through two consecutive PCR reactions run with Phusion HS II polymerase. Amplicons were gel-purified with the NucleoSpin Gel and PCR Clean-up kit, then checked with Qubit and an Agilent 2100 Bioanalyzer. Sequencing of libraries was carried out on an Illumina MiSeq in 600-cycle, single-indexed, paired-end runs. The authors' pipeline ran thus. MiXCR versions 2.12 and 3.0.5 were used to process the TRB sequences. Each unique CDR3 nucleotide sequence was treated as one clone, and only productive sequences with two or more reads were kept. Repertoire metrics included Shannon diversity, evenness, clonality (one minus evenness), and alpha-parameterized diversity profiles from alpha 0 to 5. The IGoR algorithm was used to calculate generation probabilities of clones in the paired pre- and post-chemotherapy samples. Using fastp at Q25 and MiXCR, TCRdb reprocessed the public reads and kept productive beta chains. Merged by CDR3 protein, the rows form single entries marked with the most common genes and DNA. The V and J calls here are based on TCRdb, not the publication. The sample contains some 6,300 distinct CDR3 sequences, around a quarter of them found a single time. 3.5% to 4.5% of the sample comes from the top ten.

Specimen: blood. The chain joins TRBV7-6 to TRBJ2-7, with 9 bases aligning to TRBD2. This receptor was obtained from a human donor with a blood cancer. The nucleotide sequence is TGTGCCAGCAGCTTAGGAGCGGGAGGAACCTACGAGCAGTACTTC. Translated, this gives CASSLGAGGTYEQYF.